This T cell receptor beta chain was found in a study of STAT5B mutations in CD4+ large granular lymphocyte leukemia. Study outcomes and limitations: Main leukemic clonotypes were patient-specific, but around 25% appeared at low frequency elsewhere. 8/27 top patient clones versus 2/35 control clones were TRBV06-family. Without HLA matching, higher CD4+ than CD8+ T-LGLL clonality could reflect small sample size.

For this clone: The antigen remains undetermined.

Trimming cost V 6 bases and J 3 bases, with 11 bases left between them. Germline-derived CDR1 and CDR2 are MGHDK and SYGVNS. The CDR3 totals 14 residues. The assay was immunoSEQ multiplex PCR, and TCRdb's table has in-frame clones only and misses some. The sample comprises about 33,000 clones, roughly 80% of which are singletons, and approximately 4.7% rests with the top ten. The sample consisted of CD4+ T cells from blood buffy coats. The chain recombines TRBV25-1 with TRBJ2-2; D possibly corresponds to TRBD2 (5 bases). This clonotype was obtained from a human donor in good health. The CDR3 nucleotides are TGTGCCAGCAGAGCAGACGGGGACACCGGGGAGCTGTTTTTT. Translated: CASRADGDTGELFF.